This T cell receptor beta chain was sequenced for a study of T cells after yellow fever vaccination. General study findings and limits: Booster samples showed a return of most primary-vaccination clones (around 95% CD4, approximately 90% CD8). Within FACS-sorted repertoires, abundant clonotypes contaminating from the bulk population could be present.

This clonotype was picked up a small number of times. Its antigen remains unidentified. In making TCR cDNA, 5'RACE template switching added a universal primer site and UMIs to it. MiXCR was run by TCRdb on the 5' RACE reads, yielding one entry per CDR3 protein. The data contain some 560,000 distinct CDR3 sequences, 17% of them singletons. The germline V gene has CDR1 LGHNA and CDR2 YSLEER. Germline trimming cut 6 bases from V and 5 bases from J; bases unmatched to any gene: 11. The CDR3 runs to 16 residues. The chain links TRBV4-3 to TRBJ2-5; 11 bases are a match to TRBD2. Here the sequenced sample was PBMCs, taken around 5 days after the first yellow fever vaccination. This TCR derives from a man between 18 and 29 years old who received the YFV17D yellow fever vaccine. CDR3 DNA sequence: TGCGCCAGCAGTCATCTAGCGGGGGGCCAAAGGGAGACCCAGTACTTC. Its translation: CASSHLAGGQRETQYF.